This entry lists 21 T cell receptor beta chains sequenced from one sample in a study. TCRdb ran MiXCR on the 5' RACE reads and lists one entry per CDR3 protein. Among about 57,000 distinct CDR3 sequences listed, 25% to 30% were seen once. Sequencing was performed on tumor-infiltrating memory CD4+ T cells sorted from the breast tumor. Subset here: memory CD4+ T cells, CD4+CD45RO+CD25-. The receptors derive from a female donor with breast cancer.

The V call is TRBV6-5, the J call TRBJ1-1, with D possibly being TRBD1 (6 bases). The CDR3 runs to 15 residues. With 4 bases removed from V and 4 bases from J, the gap between germline ends came to 16 bases. Germline loops: CDR1 MNHEY, CDR2 SVGAGI. The CDR3 sequence: CASSFMGGAGTEAFF. The CDR3 DNA reads TGTGCCAGCAGTTTTATGGGGGGCGCGGGCACTGAAGCTTTCTTT.

This clonotype has a handful of counts. The chain carries TRBV7-6 and TRBJ2-1, with a possible D match to TRBD2 (7 bases). The V gene's germline CDR1 is SGHVS and CDR2 FNYEAQ. The CDR3 sequence is 14 residues long. With 3 bases removed from V and 6 bases from J, the gap between germline ends came to 12 bases. The CDR3 region is CASSLGGASNEQFF. DNA of the CDR3: TGTGCCAGCAGCTTGGGGGGGGCCAGCAATGAGCAGTTCTTC.

The chain uses TRBV5-1 and TRBJ2-5, with D perhaps being TRBD1 or TRBD2 (5 bases each). Per germline, CDR1 SGHRS and CDR2 YFSETQ. The CDR3 is 15 amino acids. Trimming took 4 bases from V and 1 from J, leaving 14 bases between them. CDR3 sequence (DNA): TGCGCCAGCAGCAGGATGGGGACGGTCCAAGAGACCCAGTACTTC. This codes for CASSRMGTVQETQYF.

A remark on this clonotype: Being one base from a much bigger clone, this may be a read error. This chain connects TRBV29-1 to TRBJ2-1; 7 bases map to TRBD2. The CDR3 runs 13 residues. Looked up from germline, CDR1 is SQVTM and CDR2 is ANQGSEA. CDR3 DNA sequence: TGCAGCGTTGATGTCTGGGGGGGAAGTGAGCAGTGCTTC. It codes for CSVDVWGGSEQCF.

This chain uses TRBV20-1 with TRBJ2-1, with TRBD2 identical over 13 bases. Germline assignment: CDR1 DFQATT and CDR2 SNEGSKA (reference sequence). CDR3 length equals 15 residues. V trimming: 3 bases; J trimming: 7 bases; junction bases outside the gene matches: 6. CDR3 coding DNA: TGCAGTGCTAGGGTTCGGACTAGCGGGAGTAATGAGCAGTTCTTC. Translated: CSARVRTSGSNEQFF.

V and J are TRBV20-1 and TRBJ1-6; possibly TRBD1 for D (6 bases). Per the germline V gene, CDR1 is DFQATT and CDR2 is SNEGSKA (reference sequence). CDR3 length: 12 residues. Trimming stripped 4 bases from V and 9 bases from J, with 10 bases between. The CDR3 DNA is TGCAGTGCTATTCCCAGGGGTTCACCCCTCCACTTT. This sequence encodes CSAIPRGSPLHF.

This clonotype occurred a few times. The chain carries TRBV29-1 and TRBJ2-1; D could derive from TRBD1 or TRBD2 (5 bases each). The V end lost 4 bases, the J end lost 14 bases, and 18 bases lay between the germline ends. Per germline, CDR1 SQVTM and CDR2 ANQGSEA. The CDR3 is 12 amino acids. The CDR3 loop is CSVVGREGHEFF. Written as DNA, the CDR3 is TGCAGCGTTGTCGGACGGGAAGGACATGAGTTCTTC.

This clonotype was counted a few times. A junction boundary mismatches the germline segment, possibly from a read error. The J gene is TRBJ2-7, the V gene TRBV29-1; D uncertain. Per germline, CDR1 SQVTM and CDR2 ANQGSEA. There are 10 residues in the CDR3. The DNA for the CDR3 is TGCAGCGTTAAAGATTACGAGCAGTACTTC. Its translation is CSVKDYEQYF.

The chain recombines TRBV24-1 with TRBJ2-1, with TRBD2 matching over 8 bases. The CDR3 contains 13 residues. Germline V gene data show CDR1 as KGHDR and CDR2 as SFDVKD. Trimming cost V 5 bases and J 7 bases; bases outside gene matches: 3. The CDR3: CATSGVAGNEQFF. The CDR3, as DNA: TGTGCCACCAGTGGGGTAGCGGGGAATGAGCAGTTCTTC.

The chain combines TRBV13 with TRBJ1-2, with D tentatively TRBD1 (5 bases). Germline CDR1 is PRHDT and CDR2 is FYEKMQ (reference sequence). Trimming removed 5 bases at V and 2 bases at J, with 12 bases between. The CDR3 length is 14 residues. The CDR3 reads CASSVRDGNYGYTF. The DNA for the CDR3 is TGTGCCAGCAGCGTCCGGGACGGCAACTATGGCTACACCTTC.

This clonotype came up once. The junction differs from germline at one of its ends, possibly a read error. The rearrangement links TRBV5-1 to TRBJ2-3; D perhaps matches TRBD2 (6 bases). CDR3 length equals 16 residues. CDR1 and CDR2 (germline): SGHRS, YFSETQ. CDR3 sequence: CASSLGDWATTGTQYF. The CDR3 nucleotides read TGCGCCAGCAGCTTGGGGGACTGGGCAACCACAGGTACGCAGTATTTT. Full variable domain (remainder filled in from reference TRBV5-1 and TRBJ2-3): KAGVTQTPRYLIKTRGQQVTLSCSPISGHRSVSWYQQTPGQGLQFLFEYFSETQRNKGNFPGRFSGRQFSNSRSEMNVSTLELGDSALYLCASSLGDWATTGTQYFGPGTRLTVL.

The rearrangement uses TRBV5-1 and TRBJ2-3, with 9 bases lining up with TRBD2. Trimming took 0 bases from V and 2 from J; bases not matched to a gene: 4. This CDR3 has 16 amino acids. The germline V gene encodes CDR1 SGHRS and CDR2 YFSETQ. In DNA, the CDR3 is TGCGCCAGCAGCTTGGGTCTAGCGGGATACACAGATACGCAGTATTTT. Amino acid sequence: CASSLGLAGYTDTQYF.

This rearrangement joins TRBV5-1 to TRBJ1-1; D call uncertain. V lost 4 bases and J lost 1, with 14 bases in between. Germline CDR1 and CDR2: SGHRS and YFSETQ. The CDR3 has 15 amino acids. The CDR3 is CASSASLTANTEAFF. The CDR3 nucleotides read TGCGCCAGCAGCGCAAGTTTAACAGCGAACACTGAAGCTTTCTTT.

This rearrangement joins TRBV28 to TRBJ2-3; D gene uncertain. Germline CDR1 is MDHEN and CDR2 is SYDVKM. This CDR3 spans 14 amino acids. V lost 5 bases, J lost 6 bases, and 15 bases lay in between. This CDR3 is CASSTSPGGDTQYF. The CDR3 bases are TGTGCCAGCAGTACCTCGCCCGGCGGTGATACGCAGTATTTT.

Comment on this clonotype: A read error may account for a junction end that differs from germline. For the CDR3, the DNA is TGTGCCGGCAGCCTAACTGGGCCTTCGGGGGCCAACGTCCTGACTTTC. This sequence encodes CAGSLTGPSGANVLTF. The genes are TRBV7-3 and TRBJ2-6; D is undetermined. Germline values: CDR1 SGHTA, CDR2 FQGTGA. This CDR3 is 16 amino acids long.

The sample holds a few counts of this clonotype. The chain couples TRBV7-9 to TRBJ2-1; D is undetermined. The CDR3 contains 13 residues. Between the trimmed V and J ends, which lost 1 base and 9 bases, there was a span of 10 bases. Germline assignment: CDR1 SEHNR and CDR2 FQNEAQ (reference sequence). The DNA for the CDR3 is TGTGCCAGCAGCTTAGAATGGGCCCCTGAGCAGTTCTTC. This gives the protein CASSLEWAPEQFF.

This chain joins TRBV12-3 or TRBV12-4 and TRBJ1-5; 7 nucleotides match TRBD1. The CDR3 has 13 residues. Germline trimming cut 5 bases from V and 7 bases from J; bases unmatched to any gene: 5. CDR3 in amino acids: CASSLTGEQPQHF. The CDR3 bases are TGTGCCAGCAGTCTAACAGGGGAACAGCCCCAGCATTTT.

On this clonotype: The CDR3 does not close with the conserved phenylalanine or tryptophan, likely indicating a read error. This chain uses TRBV20-1 with TRBJ2-1; TRBD2 might be the D (5 bases). The CDR3 sequence is 14 residues long. Deletions cut 5 bases from V and 0 bases from J, with 11 bases between. In germline, CDR1 is DFQATT, CDR2 SNEGSKA (reference sequence). This CDR3 reads CSAVGIRSYNEQFY. CDR3 DNA sequence: TGCAGTGCTGTCGGGATTCGCTCCTACAATGAGCAGTTCTAC.

This clonotype appeared many times. The genes are TRBV7-2 and TRBJ2-3; D not resolved. Per the germline V gene, CDR1 is SGHTA and CDR2 is FQGNSA. This CDR3 spans 12 amino acids. Trimming removed 3 bases at V and 2 bases at J, with 3 bases between. CDR3 loop: CASSLDTDTQYF. CDR3 nucleotides: TGTGCCAGCAGCTTGGACACAGATACGCAGTATTTT.

In regard to this clonotype: The junction differs from germline at one of its ends, possibly a read error. The chain combines TRBV5-1 with TRBJ2-5; D unclear. Germline CDR1 and CDR2: SGHRS and YFSETQ. The CDR3 has 13 residues. CDR3 nucleotide sequence: TGCGCCAGCAGCTTGACGCACGAAGAGATCCAGTACTTC. Translation gives CASSLTHEEIQYF.

The V gene is TRBV6-9, the J gene TRBJ2-7; 8 nucleotides line up with TRBD1. The CDR3 is made up of 13 amino acids. J was trimmed by 6 bases and V by 5 bases; bases with no gene match: 6. Germline V gives CDR1 MNHGY, CDR2 SVAAGI. DNA for the CDR3: TGTGCCAGCAGTCTGGGACAGGTCCCCGAGCAGTACTTC. Protein product: CASSLGQVPEQYF.